Listed below are T cell receptor beta chains from one sample, sequenced in a study of blood T cell repertoires in COVID-19. The repertoire was sequenced with immunoSEQ multiplex PCR; TCRdb's copy has only in-frame clones and lacks some. Here the sample spans under 300,000 clones, less than 90% being singletons. Input material: peripheral blood. The receptors originated from a human donor in a cohort sampled during active COVID-19. Both conserved end residues are part of each CDR3. Each record gives: clone size, J gene, V gene, D gene, CDR3 protein, CDR3 DNA. The D gene is left open where the match is weak. Part of the rows lack a size; the others show once, few, many or a class for expanded clones.

clone_size: NA
j_call: TRBJ2-1
v_call: TRBV6-1
d_call: TRBD2
cdr3_aa: CASSEDRVGGAEQFF
cdr3_nt: TGTGCCAGCAGTGAAGACCGGGTCGGGGGGGCCGAGCAGTTCTTC

clone_size: NA
j_call: TRBJ1-2
v_call: TRBV7-2
d_call: NA
cdr3_aa: CASSAQSFGYTF
cdr3_nt: TGTGCCAGCAGCGCACAATCATTTGGCTACACCTTC

clone_size: NA
j_call: TRBJ1-2
v_call: TRBV6-5
d_call: TRBD1
cdr3_aa: CASSRTGEANYGYTF
cdr3_nt: TGTGCCAGCAGCCGTACAGGGGAAGCTAACTATGGCTACACCTTC

clone_size: NA
j_call: TRBJ2-5
v_call: TRBV10-3
d_call: TRBD2
cdr3_aa: CAISAELAGAETQYF
cdr3_nt: TGTGCCATCAGTGCGGAACTAGCGGGAGCTGAGACCCAGTACTTC

clone_size: NA
j_call: TRBJ2-2
v_call: TRBV21-1
d_call: NA
cdr3_aa: CASSRGLAGGTGELFF
cdr3_nt: TGTGCCAGCAGCCGGGGACTAGCGGGAGGGACCGGGGAGCTGTTTTTT

clone_size: NA
j_call: TRBJ2-1
v_call: TRBV3-1/TRBV3-2
d_call: NA
cdr3_aa: CASSQLGTSQFF
cdr3_nt: TGTGCCAGCAGCCAGTTGGGGACTTCCCAGTTCTTC

clone_size: NA
j_call: TRBJ1-1
v_call: TRBV19
d_call: NA
cdr3_aa: CASSIRQGMNTEAFF
cdr3_nt: TGTGCCAGTAGTATTAGGCAGGGTATGAACACTGAAGCTTTCTTT

clone_size: NA
j_call: TRBJ1-1
v_call: TRBV7-2
d_call: NA
cdr3_aa: CASTRGSMNTEAFF
cdr3_nt: TGTGCCAGCACTAGGGGGAGCATGAACACTGAAGCTTTCTTT

clone_size: once
j_call: TRBJ2-1
v_call: TRBV5-1
d_call: TRBD1
cdr3_aa: CASSGGQSLASEQFF
cdr3_nt: TGCGCCAGCAGCGGGGGACAGTCTCTGGCCAGTGAGCAGTTCTTC

clone_size: NA
j_call: TRBJ2-1
v_call: TRBV29-1
d_call: TRBD2
cdr3_aa: CSVRTSDYNEQFF
cdr3_nt: TGCAGCGTTCGGACTAGCGACTACAATGAGCAGTTCTTC

clone_size: NA
j_call: TRBJ2-1
v_call: TRBV13
d_call: NA
cdr3_aa: CASRRTTHNEQFF
cdr3_nt: TGTGCCAGCAGAAGGACAACTCACAATGAGCAGTTCTTC

clone_size: NA
j_call: TRBJ2-7
v_call: TRBV5-1
d_call: NA
cdr3_aa: CASSLISSRNEQYF
cdr3_nt: TGCGCCAGCAGCTTGATCTCTAGCCGGAACGAGCAGTACTTC

clone_size: NA
j_call: TRBJ2-7
v_call: TRBV7-8
d_call: NA
cdr3_aa: CASTTSGDRREQYF
cdr3_nt: TGTGCCAGCACCACCTCAGGGGACCGGCGGGAGCAGTACTTC

clone_size: NA
j_call: TRBJ1-2
v_call: TRBV18
d_call: NA
cdr3_aa: CASSPAPYGYTF
cdr3_nt: TGTGCCAGCTCACCTGCGCCGTATGGCTACACCTTC

clone_size: NA
j_call: TRBJ2-3
v_call: TRBV2
d_call: TRBD1
cdr3_aa: CASSITGQLRTDTQYF
cdr3_nt: TGTGCCAGCAGTATTACGGGACAGTTGCGCACAGATACGCAGTATTTT

clone_size: NA
j_call: TRBJ2-7
v_call: TRBV11-2
d_call: TRBD2
cdr3_aa: CASSFSGLTHERQYF
cdr3_nt: TGTGCCAGCAGCTTCTCGGGACTAACTCATGAGAGGCAGTACTTC

clone_size: NA
j_call: TRBJ2-7
v_call: TRBV7-8
d_call: TRBD1
cdr3_aa: CASSRDRGYEQYF
cdr3_nt: TGTGCCAGCAGCCGAGACAGGGGCTACGAGCAGTACTTC

clone_size: NA
j_call: TRBJ2-1
v_call: TRBV19
d_call: TRBD2
cdr3_aa: CASSSRLAGKGSYNEQFF
cdr3_nt: TGTGCCAGTAGTAGTCGCCTAGCGGGAAAAGGGTCCTACAATGAGCAGTTCTTC

clone_size: many
j_call: TRBJ1-1
v_call: TRBV3-1/TRBV3-2
d_call: NA
cdr3_aa: CASSHPQGNTEAFF
cdr3_nt: TGTGCCAGCAGCCACCCCCAGGGGAACACTGAAGCTTTCTTT

clone_size: NA
j_call: TRBJ1-2
v_call: TRBV18
d_call: NA
cdr3_aa: CASSPLPRRDNYGYTF
cdr3_nt: TGTGCCAGCTCACCACTTCCGAGGAGGGATAACTATGGCTACACCTTC

clone_size: NA
j_call: TRBJ2-5
v_call: TRBV7-7
d_call: NA
cdr3_aa: CASSLSGLGETQYF
cdr3_nt: TGTGCCAGCAGCTTGTCAGGTCTCGGAGAGACCCAGTACTTC

clone_size: NA
j_call: TRBJ1-2
v_call: TRBV28
d_call: NA
cdr3_aa: CASSLTGVDTF
cdr3_nt: TGTGCCAGCAGTCTGACAGGCGTTGACACCTTC

clone_size: few
j_call: TRBJ2-7
v_call: TRBV2
d_call: TRBD1
cdr3_aa: CASRISTGTEQYF
cdr3_nt: TGTGCCAGTCGGATCTCGACAGGGACCGAGCAGTACTTC

clone_size: NA
j_call: TRBJ1-1
v_call: TRBV7-2
d_call: NA
cdr3_aa: CASSLDSGTGTEAFF
cdr3_nt: TGTGCCAGCAGCTTAGACTCGGGAACCGGCACTGAAGCTTTCTTT

clone_size: NA
j_call: TRBJ1-6
v_call: TRBV5-5
d_call: NA
cdr3_aa: CASSLGESGSPLHF
cdr3_nt: TGTGCCAGCAGCTTGGGGGAGAGTGGTTCACCCCTCCACTTT